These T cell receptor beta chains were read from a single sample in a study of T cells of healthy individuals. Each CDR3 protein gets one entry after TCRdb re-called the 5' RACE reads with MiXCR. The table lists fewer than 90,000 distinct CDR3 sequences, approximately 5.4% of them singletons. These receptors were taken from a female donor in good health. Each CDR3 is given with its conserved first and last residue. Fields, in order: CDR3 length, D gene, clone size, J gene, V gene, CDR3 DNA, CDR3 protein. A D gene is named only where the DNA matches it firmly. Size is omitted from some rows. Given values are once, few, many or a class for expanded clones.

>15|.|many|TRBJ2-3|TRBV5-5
TGTGCCAGCAGCTTGGCCGTAGCAGCCACAGATACGCAGTATTTT
CASSLAVAATDTQYF
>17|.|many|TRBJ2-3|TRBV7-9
TGTGCCAGCAGCCAACCCTCTTGGAGGGGAGGCACAGATACGCAGTATTTT
CASSQPSWRGGTDTQYF
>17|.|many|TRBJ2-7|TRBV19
TGTGCCAGTAGCCCAGGAGGGGGCCGTGCCCCTAACTACGAGCAGTACTTC
CASSPGGGRAPNYEQYF
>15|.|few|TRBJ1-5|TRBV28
TGTGCCAGCAAAACTTTCGACGGATACAATCAGCCCCAGCATTTT
CASKTFDGYNQPQHF
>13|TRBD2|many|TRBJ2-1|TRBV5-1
TGCGCCAGCAGCTTGTCGCCTAGCGGGGAGCAGTTCTTC
CASSLSPSGEQFF
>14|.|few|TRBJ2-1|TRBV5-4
TGTGCCAGCAGCTTGGGGGAGGGGGGGAATGAGCAGTTCTTC
CASSLGEGGNEQFF
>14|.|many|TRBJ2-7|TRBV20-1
TGCAGTGCTCGTCTGGGAGGGGGGAACCACGAGCAGTACTTC
CSARLGGGNHEQYF
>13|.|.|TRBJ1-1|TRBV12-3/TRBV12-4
TGTGCCAGCAGACTCTCTGGGTCCTCTGAAGCTTTCTTT
CASRLSGSSEAFF
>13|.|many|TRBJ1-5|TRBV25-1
TGTGCCAGCAGTGAATGGGGCAATCAGCCCCAGCATTTT
CASSEWGNQPQHF
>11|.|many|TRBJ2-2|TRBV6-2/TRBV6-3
TGTGCCAGCAGTTACGGCCGGGAGCTGTTTTTT
CASSYGRELFF
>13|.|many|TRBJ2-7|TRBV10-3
TGTGCCATCAGTGTGGAACCCGTGGGGGAGCAGTACTTC
CAISVEPVGEQYF
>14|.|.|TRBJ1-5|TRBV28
TGTGCCAGCAGTTTAAGCGCGGGCAATCAGCCCCAGCATTTT
CASSLSAGNQPQHF
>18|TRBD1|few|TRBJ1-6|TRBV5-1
TGCGCCAGCAGCTCGGAGACAGGGCCCCTCTCCTATAATTCACCCCTCCACTTT
CASSSETGPLSYNSPLHF
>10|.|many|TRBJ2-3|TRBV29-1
TGCAGCGTCACCACAGATACGCAGTATTTT
CSVTTDTQYF
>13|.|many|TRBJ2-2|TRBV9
TGTGCCAGCAGCGCGACAGGTTCCCGGGAGCTGTTTTTT
CASSATGSRELFF
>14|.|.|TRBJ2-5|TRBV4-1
TGCGCCAGCAGCCGCGCATGGGGGGAAGAGACCCAGTACTTC
CASSRAWGEETQYF
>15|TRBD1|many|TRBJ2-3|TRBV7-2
TGTGCCAGCAGCGCGGGGACAGGCCGCACAGATACGCAGTATTTT
CASSAGTGRTDTQYF
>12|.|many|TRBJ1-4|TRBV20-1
TGCAGTGTATACAGGGACAATGAAAAACTGTTTTTT
CSVYRDNEKLFF